This TCR beta chain was sequenced in a study of blood T cell repertoires in COVID-19. Study summary: T cells, B-cell-depleted T cells, or PBMCs provided the cDNA or gDNA that served as material.

CDR3 length equals 12 residues. V was pared by 7 bases and J by 4 bases, with 12 bases between. Germline assignment: CDR1 SQVTM and CDR2 ANQGSEA. The method was immunoSEQ multiplex PCR; TCRdb's version includes in-frame clones alone and lacks a portion of them. Among 200,000 to 250,000 clones listed, less than 90% were seen once. Sequenced sample: peripheral blood. The chain joins TRBV29-1 to TRBJ2-3, with unresolved D. This receptor was identified in a woman of 80 years or more with COVID-19, enrolled during active disease. CDR3: CSGGRSADTQYF. The CDR3 nucleotides are TGCAGCGGGGGAAGAAGCGCAGATACGCAGTATTTT.